The rows below give T cell receptor beta chains drawn from one sample of a study of CD8+ T cells in alopecia areata. TCRdb's copy holds only in-frame clones and misses some; the assay was immunoSEQ multiplex PCR. The repertoire includes about 120,000 clones, 50% to 75% of them detected once, and over 9% sits in the top ten. The material sequenced was CD8+ T cells sorted from blood, taken at week 24, from a patient treated with tofacitinib. The receptors were sampled from a human donor with alopecia areata. Both conserved end residues are part of each CDR3. The D gene is left open where the match is weak. Not all rows give a size; the values are once, few, many and, for expanded clones, a class.

d_call	cdr3_length	clone_size	j_call	v_call	cdr3_nt	cdr3_aa
.	18	.	TRBJ2-3	TRBV29-1	TGCAGCGTTTGGGGCCAGGGCACGCTAGGCCGAGCCACAGATACGCAGTATTTT	CSVWGQGTLGRATDTQYF
.	14	.	TRBJ2-1	TRBV30	TGTGCCTGGGGGGGAGAGAACAAAGTGGATGAGCAGTTCTTC	CAWGGENKVDEQFF
TRBD2	15	.	TRBJ2-1	TRBV13	TGTGCCAGCAGTGACGGGACTAGCGGGGGGAATGAGCAGTTCTTC	CASSDGTSGGNEQFF
.	12	.	TRBJ1-2	TRBV29-1	TGCAGCGTTGAAGACAGGTTAGGGGGCTACACCTTC	CSVEDRLGGYTF
.	15	.	TRBJ2-7	TRBV2	TGTGCCAGCAGTGAAGGGACAGCGAGCTCCTACGAGCAGTACTTC	CASSEGTASSYEQYF
TRBD2	17	.	TRBJ2-1	TRBV9	TGTGCCAGCAGCAACCGACTAGCGGGGGGGCTAGACTCGGAGCAGTTCTTC	CASSNRLAGGLDSEQFF
.	14	few	TRBJ2-5	TRBV7-6	TGTGCCAGCAGCTTAGAGATATCGGTGGAGACCCAGTACTTC	CASSLEISVETQYF
.	15	.	TRBJ1-1	TRBV5-1	TGCGCCAGCAGCTTGGTCAGGGACATGAACACTGAAGCTTTCTTT	CASSLVRDMNTEAFF
TRBD2	14	.	TRBJ2-7	TRBV6-5	TGTGCCAGCAGTTCACTAGCGGGGAGCTACGAGCAGTACTTC	CASSSLAGSYEQYF
TRBD1	15	once	TRBJ2-2	TRBV27	TGTGCCAGCAATCGGGACCAGGGGGCATCCGGGGAGCTGTTTTTT	CASNRDQGASGELFF
TRBD2	15	.	TRBJ2-1	TRBV6-5	TGTGCCAGCAGTTATCTAGCGGGGGGGCCCAATGAGCAGTTCTTC	CASSYLAGGPNEQFF
.	17	.	TRBJ2-1	TRBV5-6	TGTGCCAGCAGCTTGGCAGACCGGTCCTACTCCTACAATGAGCAGTTCTTC	CASSLADRSYSYNEQFF
TRBD1	14	.	TRBJ1-4	TRBV30	TGTGCCTGGACGAGGACAGGGGGCGGAGAAAAACTGTTTTTT	CAWTRTGGGEKLFF
TRBD1	18	.	TRBJ2-7	TRBV23-1	TGCGCCAGCAGTCAGCTTCCAAGAAATCAGGGGGTTGCCTACGAGCAGTACTTC	CASSQLPRNQGVAYEQYF
.	13	.	TRBJ2-7	TRBV13	TGTGCCAGCAGCTTAGCTAGCTCCTACGAGCAGTACTTC	CASSLASSYEQYF
TRBD2	11	.	TRBJ2-3	TRBV19	TGTGCCACAATCGGGGGGGCAACGCAGTATTTT	CATIGGATQYF
TRBD1	16	.	TRBJ2-2	TRBV29-1	TGCAGCGTTGAAGCTGCCGGGACAGAGAACACCGGGGAGCTGTTTTTT	CSVEAAGTENTGELFF
.	10	.	TRBJ1-1	TRBV29-1	TGCAGCGTTCGCGCAACGGAAGCTTTCTTT	CSVRATEAFF
TRBD1	18	few	TRBJ2-5	TRBV27	TGTGCCAGCAGTTTCCTCGATTCCGACAGGGGGCTGGGAGAGACCCAGTACTTC	CASSFLDSDRGLGETQYF
.	14	.	TRBJ2-7	TRBV5-1	TGCGCCAGCAGGACTGTGAGGACCGCCGACGAGCAGTACTTC	CASRTVRTADEQYF
.	14	.	TRBJ1-2	TRBV7-9	TGTGCCAGCAGCTTTCTGAGCGACCGGGGGGGCTACACCTTC	CASSFLSDRGGYTF
TRBD1	16	.	TRBJ2-2	TRBV7-7	TGTGCTAGCAGCACGGGACAGGGTGTGAACACCGGGGAGCTGTTTTTT	CASSTGQGVNTGELFF
.	12	.	TRBJ2-7	TRBV30	TGTGCCTGGAGTGTGGGCAACTACGAGCAGTACTTC	CAWSVGNYEQYF
.	15	.	TRBJ2-7	TRBV6-6	TGTGCCAGCAGTTACTCTGGGACTCCTGCCTACGAGCAGTACTTC	CASSYSGTPAYEQYF
.	13	.	TRBJ2-1	TRBV6-7	TGTGCCAGCAGTTCCAGGCTAGGCAATGAGCAGTTCTTC	CASSSRLGNEQFF
.	17	few	TRBJ1-1	TRBV29-1	TGCAGCGTTCTACCCCGGGGGAAACCTGACCCGAACACTGAAGCTTTCTTT	CSVLPRGKPDPNTEAFF
.	15	.	TRBJ2-1	TRBV4-1	TGTGCCAGCAGCTTAGATGTTGTGGGGCGTAATGAGCAGTTCTTC	CASSLDVVGRNEQFF
.	12	few	TRBJ1-6	TRBV27	TGTGCCAGCAGGAAAGGGGCTTCACCCCTCCACTTT	CASRKGASPLHF
.	15	.	TRBJ2-5	TRBV30	TGTGCCTGGAGTACCGCAGGGGCGCACCAAGAGACCCAGTACTTC	CAWSTAGAHQETQYF
TRBD1	15	.	TRBJ2-7	TRBV10-3	TGTGCCATCAGTGAGCCCCGGACAGGGGTCTACGAGCAGTACTTC	CAISEPRTGVYEQYF
.	13	few	TRBJ2-7	TRBV29-1	TGCAGCGTCCGGGGCAGTCCAGCCTACGAGCAGTACTTC	CSVRGSPAYEQYF
.	12	.	TRBJ2-7	TRBV14	TGTGCCAGCAGCCAAGATAGCTACGAGCAGTACTTC	CASSQDSYEQYF
.	15	few	TRBJ2-3	TRBV9	TGTGCCAGCAGCGTAGAGAGGGGGGGCACAGATACGCAGTATTTT	CASSVERGGTDTQYF
.	14	.	TRBJ1-3	TRBV2	TGTGCCAGCACCACGGGTCCTTCTGGAAACACCATATATTTT	CASTTGPSGNTIYF
.	14	.	TRBJ2-3	TRBV13	TGTGCCAGCAGCTTCACAGGAGACTCGGATACGCAGTATTTT	CASSFTGDSDTQYF
.	15	few	TRBJ2-1	TRBV9	TGTGCCAGCAGCGTAGCGGGCAGGGAGTTGGATGAGCAGTTCTTC	CASSVAGRELDEQFF
TRBD1	19	.	TRBJ2-7	TRBV13	TGTGCCAGCAGCCAAGGGGGACCAGACAGGGGGCTGTTCAGGTACGAGCAGTACTTC	CASSQGGPDRGLFRYEQYF
.	17	once	TRBJ2-2	TRBV2	TGTGCCAGCAGGGGAGACAAAGGGGGACCTATCACCGGGGAGCTGTTTTTT	CASRGDKGGPITGELFF
.	13	.	TRBJ2-1	TRBV6-5	TGTGCCAGCACCCCCCCTAACGACAATGAGCAGTTCTTC	CASTPPNDNEQFF
.	15	.	TRBJ1-1	TRBV4-3	TGCGCCAGCAGCCAAGAGGCCAGTTTGAACACTGAAGCTTTCTTT	CASSQEASLNTEAFF
TRBD1	14	.	TRBJ2-7	TRBV5-6	TGTGCCAGCAGCTGGGACAGGGATAGCGACGAGCAGTACTTC	CASSWDRDSDEQYF
.	16	.	TRBJ2-5	TRBV11-1	TGTGCCAGCAGCAGGACTTTCGGGGGCCCGCAAGAGACCCAGTACTTC	CASSRTFGGPQETQYF
.	14	.	TRBJ1-6	TRBV6-4	TGTGCCAGCAGTGAGGGGAGGGAAAATTCACCCCTCCACTTT	CASSEGRENSPLHF